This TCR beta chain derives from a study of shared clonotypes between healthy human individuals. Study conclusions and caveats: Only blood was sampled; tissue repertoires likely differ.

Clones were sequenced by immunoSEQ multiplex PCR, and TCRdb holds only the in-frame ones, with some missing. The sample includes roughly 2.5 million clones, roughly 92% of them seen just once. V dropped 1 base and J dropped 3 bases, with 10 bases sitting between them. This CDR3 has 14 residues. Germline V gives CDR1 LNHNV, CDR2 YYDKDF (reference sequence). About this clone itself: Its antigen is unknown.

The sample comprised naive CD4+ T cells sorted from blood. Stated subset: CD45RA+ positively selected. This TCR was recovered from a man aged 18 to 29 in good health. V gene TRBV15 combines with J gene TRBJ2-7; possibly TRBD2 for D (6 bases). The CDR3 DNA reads TGTGCCACCAGCAGAGCGGGGGAGTACTACGAGCAGTACTTC. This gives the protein CATSRAGEYYEQYF.